This TCR beta chain was profiled in a study of blood T cell repertoires in COVID-19. Across the study: Samples of COVID-19 (acute and convalescent) were obtained from the United States, Italy and Spain. T cells, B-cell-depleted T cells, or PBMCs provided the cDNA or gDNA that served as material.

Per the authors' pipeline: Nucleated cell counts were estimated from reference gene primer amplification. This table comes from immunoSEQ multiplex PCR, and its TCRdb copy is limited to in-frame clones, with some not included. V, J and clone size were drawn from that table, and D and trimming were deduced from the DNA. The profile covers 130,000 to 150,000 clones, with approximately 85% appearing a single time and 8% taken by the ten largest. Followed over time, Seattle patients had been enrolled while infection was active. The clonotype originates from an older woman with COVID-19, enrolled during active disease. Sequenced: peripheral blood.

The CDR3 region is CATTGGRGVSYNEQFF. For the CDR3, the DNA is TGTGCCACCACCGGGGGGCGGGGGGTTTCCTACAATGAGCAGTTCTTC. The chain links TRBV24-1 to TRBJ2-1; 8 bases map to TRBD2. Trimming at V came to 8 bases and at J to 1 base, leaving 9 bases not matched to a gene. CDR1 is KGHDR and CDR2 is SFDVKD in the germline V gene. CDR3 size: 16 residues.